These 25 T cell receptor beta chains share one sample of origin, sequenced in a study of blood T cells in healthy people across ages. A second PCR of about 7 to 11 cycles used a sample-barcoded 5' primer and a J-beta primer mix. TCRdb redid the calling of the 5' RACE reads with MiXCR, one entry per CDR3 protein. The table has 1.5 million to 2 million distinct CDR3 sequences, 30% to 40% seen once; the top ten hold 23%. Sequencing input: blood. These receptor sequences come from a human donor in good health.

The chain has TRBV25-1 and TRBJ2-3; TRBD2 matches at 10 bases. The ends lost 5 bases at V and 6 bases at J; junction bases unmatched: 11. The germline gives CDR1 MGHDK, CDR2 SYGVNS. The CDR3 has 16 residues. The CDR3 DNA is TGTGCCAGCAGTATCCTAGCGGGAGAAGGGTTGGATACGCAGTATTTT. Its translation: CASSILAGEGLDTQYF.

The genes are TRBV6-5 and TRBJ2-1; 9 nucleotides agree with TRBD1. Germline loops: CDR1 MNHEY, CDR2 SVGAGI. This CDR3 contains 14 residues. With V trimmed by 9 bases and J by 14 bases, 17 bases remained unmatched. The CDR3 DNA follows: TGTGCCAGTCGGCCAACGGACAGGGGTCATGTAGAGTTCTTC. It encodes CASRPTDRGHVEFF.

As to this clonotype: Germline and junction disagree at one end, which may indicate a read error. The chain is built from TRBV12-3 or TRBV12-4 and TRBJ2-1, with 9 nucleotides matching TRBD1. This CDR3 has 16 residues. CDR3 region: CASSFGRGTGYYEQFF. In DNA, the CDR3 is TGTGCTAGCAGTTTTGGGCGGGGGACAGGGTACTATGAGCAGTTCTTC.

This clonotype was seen more than once but under ten times. This rearrangement joins TRBV29-1 to TRBJ2-7, with no clear D. With 6 bases removed from V and 1 base from J, the gap between germline ends came to 19 bases. This CDR3 is 15 amino acids long. The germline gives CDR1 SQVTM, CDR2 ANQGSEA. In DNA form, the CDR3 reads TGCAGCGTATCCAGTCATGACACTCAATCCTACGAGCAGTACTTC. This codes for CSVSSHDTQSYEQYF.

This clonotype showed up just a few times. This chain joins TRBV6-5 and TRBJ1-2; D gene unclear. The V gene lost 6 bases and the J gene lost 4 bases, with 9 bases spanning the gap. The CDR3 runs 12 residues. Looked up from germline, CDR1 is MNHEY and CDR2 is SVGAGI. Written as DNA, the CDR3 is TGTGCCAGCAGGTCCTCGCTCTATGGCTACACCTTC. As protein: CASRSSLYGYTF.

The V gene is TRBV12-3 or TRBV12-4, the J gene TRBJ2-3; D unresolved. V shed 7 bases and J shed 0 bases, with 8 bases lying between them. The CDR3 is made up of 13 amino acids. The CDR3 is CASTLSSTDTQYF. In nucleotides, the CDR3 is TGTGCCAGCACCCTCTCTAGCACAGATACGCAGTATTTT.

This clonotype has a count of ten or more. This chain joins TRBV29-1 and TRBJ2-7; 7 bases line up with TRBD1. Per the germline V gene, CDR1 is SQVTM and CDR2 is ANQGSEA. The CDR3 runs to 12 residues. Germline trimming cut 7 bases from V and 2 bases from J; bases unmatched to any gene: 5. This CDR3 is CSALDRAYEQYF. The CDR3 bases are TGCAGCGCCCTAGACAGGGCCTACGAGCAGTACTTC.

There are a few counts of this clonotype. The chain recombines TRBV29-1 with TRBJ1-1; D unclear. Germline assignment: CDR1 SQVTM and CDR2 ANQGSEA. The ends were cut back, 6 bases at V and 0 bases at J, with 8 bases in the middle. This CDR3 has 12 residues. The CDR3 nucleotides read TGCAGCGTATCGGCCGTGAACACTGAAGCTTTCTTT. This sequence encodes CSVSAVNTEAFF.

The sample holds a few counts of this clonotype. The chain couples TRBV7-9 to TRBJ2-1, with D possibly matching TRBD2 (7 bases). V lost 5 bases, J lost 12 bases, and 23 bases lay in between. Germline CDR1 is SEHNR and CDR2 is FQNEAQ (reference sequence). The CDR3 contains 15 residues. The CDR3 loop is CASSQGTSGGQGQFF. The CDR3 region has the DNA TGTGCCAGCAGCCAGGGGACTTCGGGGGGTCAAGGGCAGTTCTTC.

The genes are TRBV28 and TRBJ1-5; no reliable D call. V lost 11 bases and J 3 bases, leaving 11 bases between the germline ends. CDR1 and CDR2 (germline): MDHEN, SYDVKM. This CDR3 has 12 residues. The CDR3 DNA reads as TGTGCCTGCTACAGCTCCAATCAGCCCCAGCATTTT. It codes for CACYSSNQPQHF. The whole variable domain, remainder taken from reference TRBV28 and TRBJ1-5, is DVKVTQSSRYLVKRTGEKVFLECVQDMDHENMFWYRQDPGLGLRLIYFSYDVKMKEKGDIPEGYSVSREKKERFSLILESASTNQTSMYLCACYSSNQPQHFGDGTRLSIL.

This clonotype has just a few counts. The rearrangement links TRBV4-3 to TRBJ1-2; weak D call: TRBD1 (6 bases). The CDR3 has 16 residues. Germline V lookup: CDR1 LGHNA, CDR2 YSLEER. Trimming removed 3 bases from V and 4 bases from J, with 18 bases in between. This CDR3 reads CASSQYHRVSGYGYTF. CDR3 DNA: TGCGCCAGCAGCCAGTACCACAGGGTATCCGGCTATGGCTACACCTTC.

This clonotype was seen a few times. CDR3 amino acids: CASSFLPSIEEGVLRETQYF. The CDR3 bases are TGTGCCAGCAGTTTTCTTCCAAGCATAGAGGAGGGGGTGCTCCGAGAGACCCAGTACTTC. The chain has TRBV12-3 or TRBV12-4 and TRBJ2-5; D assignment may be TRBD1 or TRBD2 (6 bases each). V shed 3 bases and J shed 4 bases, with 30 bases lying between them. CDR3 length: 20 amino acids.

This chain joins TRBV4-3 and TRBJ2-1, with a possible D match to TRBD1 (6 bases). Deletions cut 3 bases from V and 2 bases from J, with 14 bases between. Germline V CDR1 and CDR2: LGHNA, YSLEER. This CDR3 spans 16 amino acids. CDR3 residues: CASSQFRDKTYNEQFF. The CDR3 bases are TGCGCCAGCAGCCAGTTCCGGGACAAGACCTACAATGAGCAGTTCTTC.

The chain joins TRBV9 to TRBJ2-5, with 12 bases aligning to TRBD2. The CDR3 is made up of 15 amino acids. Germline V gives CDR1 SGDLS, CDR2 YYNGEE. V gave up 2 bases and J gave up 1 base; unmatched junction bases: 0. CDR3 nucleotide sequence: TGTGCCAGCAGCGTGACTAGCGGGAGCCAAGAGACCCAGTACTTC. It specifies CASSVTSGSQETQYF. The whole variable domain, filled in from reference TRBV9 and TRBJ2-5, reads DSGVTQTPKHLITATGQRVTLRCSPRSGDLSVYWYQQSLDQGLQFLIQYYNGEERAKGNILERFSAQQFPDLHSELNLSSLELGDSALYFCASSVTSGSQETQYFGPGTRLLVL.

The rearrangement joins TRBV7-3 to TRBJ1-2; 7 bases map to TRBD1. With V trimmed by 1 base and J by 2 bases, 4 bases remained unmatched. The CDR3 is 15 residues long. CDR1 is SGHTA, CDR2 FQGTGA, per germline. The CDR3 bases are TGTGCCAGCAGCTTAAGAGGGACAGAGAACTATGGCTACACCTTC. Residues: CASSLRGTENYGYTF.

This chain uses TRBV20-1 with TRBJ2-7; TRBD2 might be the D (6 bases). Trimming shortened V by 6 bases and J by 3 bases, and 12 bases separated the two germline ends. The CDR3 is 12 residues long. Germline lookup yields CDR1 DFQATT and CDR2 SNEGSKA (reference sequence). Here the CDR3 reads CSARDSFYEQYF. The CDR3 DNA reads as TGCAGTGCGAGGGACTCCTTCTACGAGCAGTACTTC.

This clonotype was seen a few times. The rearrangement links TRBV11-2 to TRBJ2-7; D unresolved. The J call is uncertain, as TRBJ2-5 better fits the DNA end. The CDR3 contains 13 residues. CDR1 is SGHAT and CDR2 is FQNNGV in the germline V gene. In nucleotides, the CDR3 is TGTGCCAGCAGCTTAGAAATCGGGGAGACCCAGTACTTC. Translated: CASSLEIGETQYF.

In this sample, this clonotype turned up a few times. J is TRBJ2-7 and V is TRBV7-2, with a possible D match to TRBD2 (5 bases). Germline CDR1 SGHTA, CDR2 FQGNSA. Trimming shortened V by 0 bases and J by 7 bases, and 7 bases separated the two germline ends. The CDR3 loop spans 12 amino acids. The CDR3 loop is CASSLARREQYF. In DNA, the CDR3 is TGTGCCAGCAGCTTAGCGCGGAGGGAGCAGTACTTC.

The genes are TRBV12-3 or TRBV12-4 and TRBJ2-7, with 7 bases that match TRBD1. This CDR3 has 11 amino acids. Unmatched junction bases numbered 8, after V lost 6 bases and J lost 12 bases. CDR3 nucleotide sequence: TGTGCCAGCAGCGGGACAGAAAAACTGTACTTC. Its protein is CASSGTEKLYF.

The chain recombines TRBV4-3 with TRBJ2-3; possible D gene TRBD2, 5 bases. The V end was cut by 2 bases, the J end by 2 bases, with 11 bases between. The CDR3 has 15 amino acids. CDR1 LGHNA and CDR2 YSLEER come from the germline V gene. CDR3: CASSQIIGDTDTQYF. As DNA, the CDR3 is TGCGCCAGCAGCCAAATTATCGGGGACACAGATACGCAGTATTTT.

The chain is built from TRBV28 and TRBJ1-5; 7 bases are a match to TRBD1. CDR1 is MDHEN and CDR2 is SYDVKM in the germline V gene. The V segment lost 6 bases and the J segment 8 bases; nucleotides outside the gene matches: 10. The CDR3 spans 14 residues. The DNA of the CDR3 is TGTGCCAGCAGCTTAAGGGGGCTAAGGGAGCCCCAGCATTTT. It is translated as CASSLRGLREPQHF.

Details on this clonotype: Germline and junction disagree at one end, which may indicate a read error. V usage is TRBV5-1 and J usage is TRBJ2-3; 7 bases fit TRBD1. The CDR3 covers 13 residues. The germline CDR1 and CDR2 sequences are SGHRS and YFSETQ. DNA of the CDR3: TGCACCAGCGAAGACAGGGACACAGATACGCAGTATTTT. It codes for CTSEDRDTDTQYF.

This clonotype was seen more than once but under ten times. The chain carries TRBV27 and TRBJ2-1; perhaps TRBD2 as D (5 bases). The CDR3 has 14 amino acids. The germline V gene encodes CDR1 MNHEY and CDR2 SMNVEV (reference sequence). Trimming shortened V by 5 bases and J by 9 bases, and 17 bases separated the two germline ends. CDR3 nucleotide sequence: TGTGCCAGCAGTATGTTACTAGAATTCGGTGAGCAGTTCTTC. This gives the protein CASSMLLEFGEQFF.

To note about this clonotype: Mismatch with germline at one junction end may stem from a read error. This chain connects TRBV4-2 to TRBJ2-3; TRBD1 is a possible D gene (5 bases). Germline lookup yields CDR1 LGHNA and CDR2 YNFKEQ. The CDR3 sequence is 16 residues long. The CDR3 region is CASRQGFDRSTDTQYF. CDR3 bases: TGTGCCAGCAGGCAAGGCTTCGACAGAAGCACAGATACGCAGTATTTT.

The chain carries TRBV12-3 or TRBV12-4 and TRBJ2-5; the match to TRBD1 covers 7 bases. The CDR3 is 13 amino acids. V trimming: 3 bases; J trimming: 5 bases; junction bases outside the gene matches: 3. CDR3 nucleotides: TGTGCCAGCAGTTTTCTACAGGGGGAGACCCAGTACTTC. This codes for CASSFLQGETQYF.